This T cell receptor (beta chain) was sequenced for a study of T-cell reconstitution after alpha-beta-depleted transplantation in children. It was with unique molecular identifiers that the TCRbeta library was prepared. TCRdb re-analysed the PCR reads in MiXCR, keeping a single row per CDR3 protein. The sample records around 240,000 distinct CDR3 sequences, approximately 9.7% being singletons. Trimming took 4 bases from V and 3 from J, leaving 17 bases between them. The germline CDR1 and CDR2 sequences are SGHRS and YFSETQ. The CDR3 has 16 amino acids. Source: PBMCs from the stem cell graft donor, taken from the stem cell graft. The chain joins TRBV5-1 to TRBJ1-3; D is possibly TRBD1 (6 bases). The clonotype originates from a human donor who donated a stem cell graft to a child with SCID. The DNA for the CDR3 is TGCGCCAGCAGCGGACGGGACACCGGAGTTGGAAACACCATATATTTT. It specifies CASSGRDTGVGNTIYF.